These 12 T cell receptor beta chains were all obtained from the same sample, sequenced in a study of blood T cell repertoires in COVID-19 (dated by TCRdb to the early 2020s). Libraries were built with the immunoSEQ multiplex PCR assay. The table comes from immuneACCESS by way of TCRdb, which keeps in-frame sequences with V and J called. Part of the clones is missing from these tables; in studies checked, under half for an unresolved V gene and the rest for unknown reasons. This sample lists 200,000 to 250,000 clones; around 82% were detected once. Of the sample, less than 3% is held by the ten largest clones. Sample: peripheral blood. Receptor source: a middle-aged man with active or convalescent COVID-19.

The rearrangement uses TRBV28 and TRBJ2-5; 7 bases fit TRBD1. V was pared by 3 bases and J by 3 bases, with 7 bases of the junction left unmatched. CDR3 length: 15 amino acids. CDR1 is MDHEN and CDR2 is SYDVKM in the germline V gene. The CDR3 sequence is CASSFGQAGEETQYF. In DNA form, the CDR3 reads TGTGCCAGCAGTTTCGGACAGGCCGGAGAAGAGACCCAGTACTTC.

The CDR3 DNA reads as TGTGCCAGCAGCCAAGTACGGGACTTTGGCGGGGAGCTGTTTTTT. This gives the protein CASSQVRDFGGELFF. V usage is TRBV14 and J usage is TRBJ2-2, with D perhaps matching TRBD2 (6 bases). The CDR3 contains 15 residues. The V end lost 1 base, the J end lost 7 bases, and 13 bases lay between the germline ends. Germline V CDR1 and CDR2: SGHDN, FVKESK.

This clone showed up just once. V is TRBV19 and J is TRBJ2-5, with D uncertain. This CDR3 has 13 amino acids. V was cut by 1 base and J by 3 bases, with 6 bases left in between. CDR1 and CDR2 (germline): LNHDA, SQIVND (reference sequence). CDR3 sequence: CASSIVTEETQYF. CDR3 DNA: TGTGCCAGTAGTATAGTGACTGAAGAGACCCAGTACTTC.

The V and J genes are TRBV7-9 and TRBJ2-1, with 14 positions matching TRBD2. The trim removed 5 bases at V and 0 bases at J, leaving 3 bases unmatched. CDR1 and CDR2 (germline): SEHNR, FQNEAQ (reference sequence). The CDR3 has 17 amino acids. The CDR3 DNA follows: TGTGCCAGCAGCCTAGGGACTAGCGGGAGCTCCTACAATGAGCAGTTCTTC. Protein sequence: CASSLGTSGSSYNEQFF.

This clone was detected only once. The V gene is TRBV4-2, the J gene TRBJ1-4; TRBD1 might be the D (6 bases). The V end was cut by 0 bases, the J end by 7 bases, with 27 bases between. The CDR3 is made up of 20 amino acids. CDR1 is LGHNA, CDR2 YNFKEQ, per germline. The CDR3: CASSQDVYREYFGISEKLFF. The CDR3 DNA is TGTGCCAGCAGCCAAGATGTCTACAGGGAATATTTCGGTATAAGTGAAAAACTGTTTTTT.

The CDR3 nucleotides read TGTGCCAGCAGCCTTACAGGAGGGGGCTTTCGGACTGAAGCTTTCTTT. This encodes CASSLTGGGFRTEAFF. The V call is TRBV7-2, the J call TRBJ1-1, with 7 bases matching TRBD1. This CDR3 comprises 16 residues. Losses at the gene ends were 5 bases for V and 5 bases for J; bases not matched to a gene: 14. The germline CDR1 and CDR2 sequences are SGHTA and FQGNSA.

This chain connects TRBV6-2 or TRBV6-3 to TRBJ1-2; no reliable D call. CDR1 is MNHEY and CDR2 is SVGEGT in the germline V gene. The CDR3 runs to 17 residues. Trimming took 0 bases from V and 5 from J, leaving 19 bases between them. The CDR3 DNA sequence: TGTGCCAGCAGTTACTCGATGAGCGACCCCGCGGGGTATGGCTACACCTTC. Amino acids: CASSYSMSDPAGYGYTF.

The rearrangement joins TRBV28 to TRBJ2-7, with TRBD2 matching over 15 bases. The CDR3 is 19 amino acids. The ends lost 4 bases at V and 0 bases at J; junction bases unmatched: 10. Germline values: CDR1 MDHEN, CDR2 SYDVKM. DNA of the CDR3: TGTGCCAGCAGTTCGAGGTTAGGGACTAGCGGGGGGAGCTCCTACGAGCAGTACTTC. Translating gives CASSSRLGTSGGSSYEQYF.

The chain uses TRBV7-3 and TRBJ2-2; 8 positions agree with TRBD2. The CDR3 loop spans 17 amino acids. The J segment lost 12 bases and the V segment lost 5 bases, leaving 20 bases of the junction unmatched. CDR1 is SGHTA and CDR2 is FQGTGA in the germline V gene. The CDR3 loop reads CASSRTVASGPQEKLFF. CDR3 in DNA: TGTGCCAGCAGCCGTACCGTGGCTAGCGGGCCCCAGGAGAAGCTGTTTTTT.

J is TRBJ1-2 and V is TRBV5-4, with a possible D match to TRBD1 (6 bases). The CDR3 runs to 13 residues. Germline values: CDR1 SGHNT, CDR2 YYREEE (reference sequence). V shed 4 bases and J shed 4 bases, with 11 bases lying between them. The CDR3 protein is CASSNGQIYGYTF. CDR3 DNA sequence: TGTGCCAGCAGCAACGGACAGATCTATGGCTACACCTTC.

The CDR3: CASSVEGAGELFF. Written as DNA, the CDR3 is TGTGCCAGCAGCGTAGAAGGAGCCGGGGAGCTGTTTTTT. The chain links TRBV9 to TRBJ2-2; no clear D. The germline V gene has CDR1 SGDLS and CDR2 YYNGEE. The V end was cut by 0 bases, the J end by 6 bases, with 6 bases between. The CDR3 is 13 amino acids.

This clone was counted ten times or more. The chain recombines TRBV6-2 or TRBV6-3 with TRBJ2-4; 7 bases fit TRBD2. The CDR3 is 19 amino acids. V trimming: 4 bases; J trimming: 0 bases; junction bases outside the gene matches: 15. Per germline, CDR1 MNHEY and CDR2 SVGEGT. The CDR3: CASSWRGGGSVPAKNIQYF. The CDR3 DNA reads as TGTGCCAGCAGTTGGAGGGGCGGGGGAAGTGTTCCAGCCAAAAACATTCAGTACTTC.